Below are 15 T cell receptor beta chains sequenced from a single sample in a study of early T cells in non-severe SARS-CoV-2 infection. One entry per CDR3 protein, called by TCRdb with MiXCR from the 5' RACE reads. This table holds tens of thousands of distinct CDR3 sequences, roughly a tenth found once. Sequenced sample: whole blood. All receptors come from an adult who was a healthcare worker with PCR-confirmed SARS-CoV-2 infection or an uninfected control (not recorded which).

The sample holds many counts of this clonotype. V gene TRBV24-1 combines with J gene TRBJ2-5; the D gene is possibly TRBD1 (6 bases). The V gene's germline CDR1 is KGHDR and CDR2 SFDVKD. V dropped 3 bases and J dropped 1 base, with 11 bases sitting between them. The CDR3 spans 15 residues. CDR3: CATSDGDTLQETQYF. CDR3 coding DNA: TGTGCCACCAGTGATGGGGACACTCTCCAAGAGACCCAGTACTTC.

This sequence joins TRBV3-1 and TRBJ2-2; 12 nucleotides agree with TRBD2. CDR1 is LGHDT and CDR2 is YNNKEL in the germline V gene (reference sequence). The CDR3 runs to 16 residues. The V gene end was trimmed by 1 base and the J gene end by 4 bases; junction bases not matched to a gene: 1. CDR3 nucleotides: TGTGCCAGCAGCCAAGGACTAGCGGGGGTCACCGGGGAGCTGTTTTTT. It is translated as CASSQGLAGVTGELFF.

The V and J genes are TRBV7-8 and TRBJ2-3, with D uncertain. CDR3 length: 13 residues. The ends were cut back, 1 base at V and 4 bases at J, with 6 bases in the middle. CDR1 and CDR2 from the germline V gene are SGHVS and FQNEAQ. The CDR3 sequence is CASSLVMSDTQYF. CDR3 coding DNA: TGTGCCAGCAGCTTAGTGATGTCAGATACGCAGTATTTT. The variable domain in full, with the rest retrieved from reference TRBV7-8 and TRBJ2-3, is GAGVSQSPRYKVAKRGQDVALRCDPISGHVSLFWYQQALGQGPEFLTYFQNEAQLDKSGLPSDRFFAERPEGSVSTLKIQRTQQEDSAVYLCASSLVMSDTQYFGPGTRLTVL.

This clonotype was found many times. CDR3 sequence (DNA): TGCACCGGCGGGGGCCCTCTAGATACGCAGTATTTT. Amino acids: CTGGGPLDTQYF. This chain connects TRBV29-1 to TRBJ2-3; the D gene is possibly TRBD2 (7 bases). The CDR3 consists of 12 residues. Germline loops: CDR1 SQVTM, CDR2 ANQGSEA.

There are many counts of this clonotype. The chain joins TRBV24-1 to TRBJ2-3; no clear D. Germline CDR1 and CDR2: KGHDR and SFDVKD. The CDR3 is 12 residues long. With 4 bases removed from V and 8 bases from J, the gap between germline ends came to 9 bases. The CDR3 DNA reads TGTGCCACCAGTGACACCACTGGTACGCAGTATTTT. This encodes CATSDTTGTQYF.

This clonotype was seen a few times. The rearrangement links TRBV18 to TRBJ2-7, with D unresolved. The germline gives CDR1 KGHSH, CDR2 LQKENI. CDR3 length: 13 residues. V dropped 0 bases and J dropped 2 bases, with 5 bases sitting between them. Here the CDR3 reads CASSPPGTYEQYF. The CDR3 nucleotides are TGTGCCAGCTCACCACCCGGTACCTACGAGCAGTACTTC. Full variable domain (remainder filled in from reference TRBV18 and TRBJ2-7): NAGVMQNPRHLVRRRGQEARLRCSPMKGHSHVYWYRQLPEEGLKFMVYLQKENIIDESGMPKERFSAEFPKEGPSILRIQQVVRGDSAAYFCASSPPGTYEQYFGPGTRLTVT.

This clonotype was recorded a few times. The rearrangement joins TRBV18 to TRBJ1-1, with a possible D match to TRBD1 (6 bases). Trimming took off 6 bases at V and 2 bases at J, with 16 bases between the two ends. Germline CDR1 is KGHSH and CDR2 is LQKENI. This CDR3 has 15 residues. The CDR3 sequence is CASSISTGSNTEAFF. The CDR3 DNA reads TGTGCCAGCTCGATTTCTACAGGGTCTAACACTGAAGCTTTCTTT. Variable domain in full (rest from reference TRBV18 and TRBJ1-1): NAGVMQNPRHLVRRRGQEARLRCSPMKGHSHVYWYRQLPEEGLKFMVYLQKENIIDESGMPKERFSAEFPKEGPSILRIQQVVRGDSAAYFCASSISTGSNTEAFFGQGTRLTVV.

This clonotype was seen only a few times. The chain joins TRBV5-1 to TRBJ2-1; a possible D gene is TRBD1 (6 bases). The germline V and J ends were trimmed by 3 bases and 2 bases, with 12 bases remaining between them. Per the germline V gene, CDR1 is SGHRS and CDR2 is YFSETQ. The CDR3 runs to 15 residues. DNA for the CDR3: TGCGCCAGCAGCTACCGGGACACGACCTACAATGAGCAGTTCTTC. Its protein product is CASSYRDTTYNEQFF.

In its sample, this clonotype was seen many times. This rearrangement joins TRBV9 to TRBJ2-7, with 7 positions matching TRBD1. With 4 bases clipped from V and 0 bases from J, the junction kept 4 bases outside the gene matches. Germline-derived CDR1 and CDR2 are SGDLS and YYNGEE. The CDR3 spans 14 residues. The CDR3 DNA reads as TGTGCCAGCAGCTTCCGGGACAGCTCCTACGAGCAGTACTTC. Its protein is CASSFRDSSYEQYF.

This chain uses TRBV5-6 with TRBJ2-2; the match to TRBD2 covers 10 bases. V shed 4 bases, J shed 5 bases, and the junction held 5 bases outside the gene matches. CDR1 is SGHDT, CDR2 YYEEEE, per germline. This CDR3 has 15 residues. CDR3: CASSRGTSVTGELFF. As DNA, the CDR3 is TGTGCCAGCAGCCGCGGGACTAGCGTTACCGGGGAGCTGTTTTTT.

This clonotype was counted between two and nine times. This chain joins TRBV20-1 and TRBJ2-7; weak D call: TRBD2 (5 bases). This CDR3 comprises 12 residues. The V end was cut by 6 bases, the J end by 3 bases, with 12 bases between. Per germline, CDR1 DFQATT and CDR2 SNEGSKA (reference sequence). The CDR3 sequence: CSAPRGSYEQYF. CDR3 nucleotides: TGCAGTGCCCCCCGAGGGAGCTACGAGCAGTACTTC.

This clonotype turned up a few times. The chain has TRBV9 and TRBJ2-3; D is uncertain. Germline loops: CDR1 SGDLS, CDR2 YYNGEE. Trimming removed 0 bases at V and 6 bases at J, with 5 bases between. The CDR3 extends over 12 amino acids. CDR3 in DNA: TGTGCCAGCAGCGTAGGGGCTGATACGCAGTATTTT. This translates into CASSVGADTQYF.

This clonotype was recorded a few times. The gene calls are TRBV20-1 and TRBJ2-5, with TRBD2 identical over 8 bases. V was pared by 7 bases and J by 0 bases, with 10 bases of the junction left unmatched. Per the germline V gene, CDR1 is DFQATT and CDR2 is SNEGSKA (reference sequence). CDR3 length: 15 residues. This chain's CDR3 is CSVPGERGYQETQYF. In DNA, the CDR3 is TGCAGTGTTCCGGGGGAGCGGGGGTACCAAGAGACCCAGTACTTC.

The rearrangement joins TRBV3-1 to TRBJ1-3; D may be TRBD1 (6 bases). The germline V and J ends were trimmed by 10 bases and 2 bases, with 15 bases remaining between them. Germline V gives CDR1 LGHDT, CDR2 YNNKEL (reference sequence). The length of the CDR3 is 14 residues. Here the CDR3 reads CATGDRGAGNTIYF. DNA for the CDR3: TGTGCCACAGGGGACCGGGGGGCTGGAAACACCATATATTTT.

This clonotype was picked up a small number of times. The chain's CDR3 is CASSRQGDNQPQHF. CDR3 sequence (DNA): TGTGCCAGTTCCAGACAGGGAGACAATCAGCCCCAGCATTTT. The rearrangement joins TRBV19 to TRBJ1-5; TRBD1 aligns across 7 bases. Germline loops: CDR1 LNHDA, CDR2 SQIVND (reference sequence). After removal of 8 bases from V and 3 bases from J, the junction contained 7 bases not matched to a gene. This CDR3 comprises 14 residues.